This T cell receptor (beta chain) was sequenced in a study of T cell changes during pregnancy in multiple sclerosis. The data were produced by immunoSEQ multiplex PCR, yet TCRdb's version contains in-frame clones alone and is incomplete. The sample includes some 28,000 clones, roughly 89% of them seen just once. CDR3 length: 13 residues. The V end was cut by 5 bases, the J end by 8 bases, with 13 bases between. The germline V gene has CDR1 MNHEY and CDR2 SMNVEV (reference sequence). This clonotype was obtained from a female donor with multiple sclerosis, enrolled in a pregnancy study. This chain connects TRBV27 to TRBJ2-4; TRBD1 is a possible D gene (5 bases). Material: CD8+ T cells from peripheral blood mononuclear cells, obtained before pregnancy. The CDR3, as DNA: TGTGCCAGCAGTCCAGGGTGGGCGCACATTCAGTACTTC. Amino acids: CASSPGWAHIQYF.